This T cell receptor beta chain was retrieved from a study of blood T cell repertoires in COVID-19 (TCRdb year 2020). Study-wide context: Collaborator samples came from the United States, Italy and Spain and covered acute and convalescent phases of COVID-19. The material from the prospective study consisted of cDNA or gDNA derived from T cells, B-cell-depleted T cells, or PBMCs. Deeply sampled blood TCRbeta repertoires from subjects exposed to, actively infected with, or recovered from COVID-19 were included in the dataset. The repertoires were released in a freely available public database meant as a resource for research on the immune response to SARS-CoV-2. The samples were drawn from two sources: the first 160 participants of the ongoing ImmuneRACE study, and over 1,000 subjects contributed by 6 global collaborators. The sample metadata nearly always contained a de-identified subject ID, COVID-19 status, age in years and sex. Where available, HLA class I and class II types were obtained from metadata supplied by the sample provider rather than from assay-based typing.

TCRbeta CDR3 regions were amplified from genomic DNA using the immunoSEQ Assay, a bias-controlled multiplex PCR. In the original analysis: The number of nucleated cells in each sample was estimated by amplification of reference gene primers within the assay. To quantify the absolute abundance of each unique TCRbeta CDR3 rearrangement, sequence reads were collapsed and filtered. For each sample, productive Simpson clonality was calculated as the square root of Simpson's diversity index over productive rearrangements. This is the immuneACCESS table as TCRdb keeps it, with only in-frame sequences that have V and J called. A part of the clones is gone; compared with another copy, unresolved V genes explain less than half, and the rest is unexplained. V and J calls and clone size are given by that table; D and trimming were obtained from the DNA. The sample table contains a few hundred thousand clones; only one count was recorded for 75% to 90% of them. Roughly 0.99% of the sample is taken by the ten largest.

Notes on this clone: The clone's antigen remains unknown. Per-nucleotide qualities are absent, and no much larger clonotype sits a single base away.

Relative to germline, V is missing 8 bases and J is missing 8 bases, with 11 bases of the junction outside any gene match. From the cysteine up to the phenylalanine, the CDR3 has a length of 15 residues. Only the CDR3 part of the read is kept: 45 bases, read in frame from the first base. Sequences MNHEY (CDR1) and SMNVEV (CDR2) are obtained from the germline V gene (reference sequence). Participants in the prospective study were aged roughly 18 to 100 years, lived in some 24 United States geographic areas, and enrolled through a virtual design. In the prospective study, cohorts were assigned on the basis of participant-reported clinical history obtained from a screening survey and a study questionnaire. For ImmuneRACE Cohort 3, a participant was defined as recovered based on two consecutive negative NP/OP PCR tests, clearance by a healthcare professional, or resolution of symptoms. In the prospective study, mobile phlebotomists collected whole blood, serum and a nasopharyngeal or oropharyngeal swab from each participant. Over a roughly two-month period, participants in the prospective study had the option of providing additional blood draws and questionnaires. Blood samples from the prospective study were shipped frozen or at room temperature prior to DNA extraction.

The investigation overall reported the following: The quantity of clinical and demographic metadata differed by source and by participant and was supplied without curation.

Sequences were obtained from PBMCs or T cells enriched from blood (not recorded which). The source of this sequence is a man aged 18 to 30 who had recovered from COVID-19. The chain is made from TRBV27 and TRBJ1-4; 10 bases in the junction line up with TRBD1. This receptor has the CDR3 CASSNPGTGDEKLFF. The sequenced DNA is TGTGCCAGCTCCAACCCCGGGACAGGGGACGAAAAACTGTTTTTT. Reference TRBV27 and TRBJ1-4 genes cover what lies past the CDR3, so the full variable domain is EAQVTQNPRYLITVTGKKLTVTCSQNMNHEYMSWYRQDPGLGLRQIYYSMNVEVTDKGDVPEGYKVSRKEKRNFPLILESPSPNQTSLYFCASSNPGTGDEKLFFGSGTQLSVL.